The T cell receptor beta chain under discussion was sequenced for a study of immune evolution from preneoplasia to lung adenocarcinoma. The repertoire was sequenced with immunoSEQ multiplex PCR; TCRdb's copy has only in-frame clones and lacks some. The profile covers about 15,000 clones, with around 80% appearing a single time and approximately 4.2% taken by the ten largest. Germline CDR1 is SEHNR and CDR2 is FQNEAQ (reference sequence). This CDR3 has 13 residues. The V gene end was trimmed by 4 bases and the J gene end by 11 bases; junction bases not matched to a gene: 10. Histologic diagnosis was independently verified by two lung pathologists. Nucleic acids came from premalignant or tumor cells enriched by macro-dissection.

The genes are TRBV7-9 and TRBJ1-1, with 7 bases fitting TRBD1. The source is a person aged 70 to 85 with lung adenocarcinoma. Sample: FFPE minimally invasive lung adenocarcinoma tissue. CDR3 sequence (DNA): TGTGCCAGCAGCTCGCAGACGACAGGGAGGGCTTTCTTT. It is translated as CASSSQTTGRAFF.